This T cell receptor beta chain appears in the sequencing data of a study of blood T cell repertoires in COVID-19. Study background: Both acute and convalescent COVID-19 samples were obtained from the United States, Italy and Spain. The analysed material was cDNA or gDNA that came from T cells, B-cell-depleted T cells, or PBMCs.

V was shortened by 4 bases and J by 9 bases, with 22 bases between the two germline ends. Germline V CDR1 and CDR2: SGHNT, YENEEA. The CDR3 is made up of 16 amino acids. Study processing details: Reference gene primer amplification in the assay estimated nucleated cell counts. Libraries were prepared by immunoSEQ multiplex PCR; TCRdb keeps only in-frame clonotypes and omits some of them. D and trimming were read from the DNA, whereas the V and J calls and clone size are those reported in that table. The sample carries 250,000 or so clones, over 80% recorded once. The sequence came from a woman between 35 and 50 years old who had recovered from COVID-19. Sequencing was done on a sample of peripheral blood. The gene calls are TRBV11-3 and TRBJ2-1, with D possibly matching TRBD1 (7 bases). CDR3 loop: CASSSSLPAQGGEQFF. Here the CDR3 DNA reads TGTGCCAGCAGCTCATCATTACCAGCTCAGGGGGGTGAGCAGTTCTTC.